Sequencing of this T cell receptor (beta chain) was carried out in a study of T cell repertoires in cytomegalovirus infection. Study-wide background: Both a matching HLA type and CMV infection were indicated by public TCR beta signatures.

In its sample, this clonotype was seen a few times. Antigen unknown. TCRdb re-called the reads through MiXCR, storing one row per CDR3 protein. The profile shows 800,000 to 950,000 distinct CDR3 sequences, over 25% of them singletons. The ends were cut back, 3 bases at V and 0 bases at J, with 17 bases in the middle. Germline V gene data show CDR1 as MNHGY and CDR2 as SAAAGT. This CDR3 comprises 18 residues. The specimen comprised cultured CD8+ T cells from PBMCs, sampled from culture after CMV antigen stimulation. This TCR was recovered from a human donor in good health (CMV status not recorded). Some clones in this sample may be carry-over from other donors' samples. The chain links TRBV6-8 to TRBJ2-2, with TRBD2 as a possible D gene (6 bases). The chain's CDR3 is CASSYSHPSASNTGELFF. Here the CDR3 DNA reads TGTGCCAGCAGTTATTCTCACCCTAGCGCTTCGAACACCGGGGAGCTGTTTTTT.